This TCR beta chain was recovered during a study of cytomegalovirus exposure and HLA in healthy donors. Study outcomes and limitations: Reported performance of the classifier showed diagnosis of cytomegalovirus status with high specificity and sensitivity. In a later analysis, V- and J-gene trimming of beta chains associated with a DCLRE1C missense variant, replicated independently. The likely explanation for a cluster of highly shared sequence variants was sequencing artifact.

In regard to this clone: Its specificity is unknown.

V trimming: 4 bases; J trimming: 2 bases; junction bases outside the gene matches: 5. This CDR3 is 15 amino acids long. In germline, CDR1 is SGHNT, CDR2 YYREEE (reference sequence). The primer mix had 60 Vbeta and 13 Jbeta primers. Measured with immunoSEQ multiplex PCR; TCRdb has only the in-frame clones, and not every one. The top ten hold less than 0.4% of the sample, which has under 200,000 clones, about 86% seen once. The clonotype comes from a woman aged 25 to 39 in good health and CMV-seronegative. The sequencing sample was made of PBMCs. The gene calls are TRBV5-4 and TRBJ2-7; 11 bases fit TRBD2. CDR3 coding DNA: TGTGCCAGCAGCCAAGGGACTAGCGGAACCTACGAGCAGTACTTC. Translation: CASSQGTSGTYEQYF.